This T cell receptor (beta chain) was documented in a study of vaccination effects on CD4 cells after COVID-19. Study findings and constraints: In the study, convalescent patients were few, and early post-infection timepoints were absent.

Of note for this clone: Its target is unknown.

This CDR3 has 13 amino acids. Germline CDR1 reads SGHAT; CDR2 reads FQNNGV. Trimming shortened V by 0 bases and J by 5 bases, and 7 bases separated the two germline ends. Clones were sequenced by immunoSEQ multiplex PCR, and TCRdb holds only the in-frame ones, with some missing. The sample shows fewer than 25,000 clones, approximately 70% of them seen only once. ViraFEST used viral peptide pools to expand antigen-specific CD4+ T cells before sequencing. Researchers isolated CD4+ T cells once less than 13 days of culture had elapsed. Everyone in the study got two shots of either the BNT162b2 or mRNA-1273 vaccine. IL-2 medium took the place of half the medium on both days 3 and 7.

The receptor was derived from a human donor who received a COVID-19 vaccine. Specimen: CD4+ T cells from PBMCs cultured with HCoV-NL63 spike peptides, collected after COVID-19 vaccination. This chain joins TRBV11-2 and TRBJ2-5; D ambiguous. The CDR3 loop reads CASSLERLETQYF. For the CDR3, the DNA is TGTGCCAGCAGCTTAGAAAGACTGGAGACCCAGTACTTC.